This T cell receptor (beta chain) was sequenced during a study of cytomegalovirus exposure and HLA in healthy donors. There are a few counts of this clone. 13 Jbeta primers and 60 Vbeta primers were used for the PCR. Original processing methods: Roughly 9.9 million shared chains were among the 80 million or so unique TCR beta chains that a later analysis counted. This table comes from immunoSEQ multiplex PCR, and its TCRdb copy is limited to in-frame clones, with some not included. The V and J calls and clone size were taken over from that table, and D and trimming were inferred from the DNA. The table records 190,000 or so clones, 79% of them present only once. Sequenced: PBMCs. The TCR originated in a girl between 5 and 17 years old in good health and CMV-seropositive.

The CDR3: CASSLDQATNEKLFF. The CDR3 region has the DNA TGCGCCAGCAGCTTGGATCAGGCAACTAATGAAAAACTGTTTTTT. The rearrangement uses TRBV5-1 and TRBJ1-4; no firm D call. Germline CDR1 is SGHRS and CDR2 is YFSETQ. CDR3 length equals 15 residues. Trimming cost V 0 bases and J 0 bases, with 6 bases left between them.